This TCR beta chain was sequenced for a study of cytomegalovirus exposure and HLA in healthy donors. Study-wide results and caveats: The study found most TCR sequences rare, yet found some public TCRs in many donors. As a later analysis showed, a missense DCLRE1C variant was linked to trimming of TCR beta V- and J-genes. In the analysis, some V segments, TRBV6-2 and TRBV6-3 included, were excluded as indistinguishable. Presence/absence analyses treated sequencing depth as roughly uniform across donors.

As to this clone: The target antigen is unknown.

Trimming took 3 bases from V and 2 from J; bases not matched to a gene: 6. CDR1 SGHRS and CDR2 YFSETQ come from the germline V gene. The length of the CDR3 is 15 residues. PCR used 60 Vbeta primers and 13 Jbeta primers. Clones were read by immunoSEQ multiplex PCR, and TCRdb kept only the in-frame ones, dropping some. The sample lists 90,000 to 150,000 clones, around 81% seen once, with 2% to 2.5% in the top ten. The source material was PBMCs. The receptor was isolated from a woman aged 40 to 50 in good health and CMV-seronegative. The rearrangement links TRBV5-1 to TRBJ2-3; 7 bases fit TRBD2. In DNA, the CDR3 is TGCGCCAGCAGCTGGGGGGGACTATACACAGATACGCAGTATTTT. It specifies CASSWGGLYTDTQYF.